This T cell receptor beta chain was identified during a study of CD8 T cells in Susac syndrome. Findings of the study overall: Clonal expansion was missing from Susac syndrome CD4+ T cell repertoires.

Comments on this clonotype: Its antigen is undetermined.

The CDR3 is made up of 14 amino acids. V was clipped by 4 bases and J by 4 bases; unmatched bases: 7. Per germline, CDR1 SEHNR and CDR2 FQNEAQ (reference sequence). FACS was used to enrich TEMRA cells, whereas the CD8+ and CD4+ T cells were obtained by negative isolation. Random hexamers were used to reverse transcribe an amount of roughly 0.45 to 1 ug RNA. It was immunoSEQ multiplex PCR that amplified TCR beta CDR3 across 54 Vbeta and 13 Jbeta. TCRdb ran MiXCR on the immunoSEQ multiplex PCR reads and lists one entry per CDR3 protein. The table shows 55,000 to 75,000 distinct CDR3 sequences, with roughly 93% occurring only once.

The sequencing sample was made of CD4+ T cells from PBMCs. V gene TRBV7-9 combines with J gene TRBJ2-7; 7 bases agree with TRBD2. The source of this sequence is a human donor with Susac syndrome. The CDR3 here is CASSSAGLIYEQYF. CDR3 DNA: TGTGCCAGCAGCTCAGCGGGACTGATTTACGAGCAGTACTTC. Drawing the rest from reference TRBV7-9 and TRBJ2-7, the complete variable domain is DTGVSQNPRHKITKRGQNVTFRCDPISEHNRLYWYRQTLGQGPEFLTYFQNEAQLEKSRLLSDRFSAERPKGSFSTLEIQRTEQGDSAMYLCASSSAGLIYEQYFGPGTRLTVT.